This T cell receptor beta chain was recovered during a study of tumor and adjacent non-tumor tissue in lung cancer. Findings and limits, study-wide: Compared with tumor, normal lung showed significantly lower TCR diversity.

Comment on this clonotype: The antigen is not known. Being one base from a much bigger clone, this may be a read error.

Germline V CDR1 and CDR2: SQVTM, ANQGSEA. Unmatched junction bases numbered 2, after V lost 4 bases and J lost 6 bases. CDR3 length: 13 amino acids. Three rounds of nested PCR, following a modified ARM-PCR protocol, produced the TCRbeta library. TCRdb re-analysed the multiplex PCR reads in MiXCR, keeping a single row per CDR3 protein. In the table there are about 44,000 distinct CDR3 sequences, approximately 60% of which are singletons. No cell sorting was done before RNA was extracted from the tissue. This non-tumor lung sample came from over 3 cm beyond the tumor edge. Between August and November 2014, newly diagnosed, chemotherapy-naive lung cancer patients underwent thoracic surgery in China.

Sequenced input: distant non-tumor lung tissue. This TCR was sampled from a middle-aged woman with non-small cell lung cancer. This chain uses TRBV29-1 with TRBJ1-5, with 11 bases matching TRBD1. CDR3 DNA sequence: TGCAGCGTTGTCGGGACAGGGGGTCAGCCCCAGCATTTT. This gives the protein CSVVGTGGQPQHF.